These 26 T cell receptor beta chains came from one sample sequenced in a study. TCRdb processed the RT-PCR reads anew with MiXCR; each CDR3 protein has one entry. The sample has hundreds of thousands of distinct CDR3 sequences; about 14% are singletons. The sequenced sample was memory CD4+ T cells from blood. The receptors were gathered from a female donor in good health, serving as a healthy control.

This clonotype appeared a few times. The chain carries TRBV10-3 and TRBJ1-2, with 10 bases fitting TRBD1. The CDR3 has 16 amino acids. In germline, CDR1 is ENHRY, CDR2 SYGVKD. V dropped 6 bases and J dropped 6; count of bases not matched to a gene: 13. The CDR3 reads CAISLLLGQGGDGYTF. In DNA, the CDR3 is TGTGCCATCAGCCTTCTCCTCGGACAGGGGGGGGATGGCTACACCTTC.

The chain uses TRBV20-1 and TRBJ2-7; 8 bases align to TRBD2. The V gene's germline CDR1 is DFQATT and CDR2 SNEGSKA (reference sequence). The CDR3 runs to 14 residues. The J segment lost 7 bases and the V segment lost 8 bases, leaving 16 bases of the junction unmatched. The CDR3 spells CSPNSGSTSNEQYF. DNA for the CDR3: TGCAGTCCAAACAGCGGGAGTACGAGCAATGAGCAGTACTTC.

The chain links TRBV30 to TRBJ1-5; maybe TRBD1 (5 bases). Germline CDR1 is GTSNPN and CDR2 is SVGIG (reference sequence). The CDR3 is 15 residues long. The V end was cut by 4 bases, the J end by 0 bases, with 13 bases between. The CDR3 bases are TGTGCCTGGACCCATGGGGGATATAGCAATCAGCCCCAGCATTTT. This codes for CAWTHGGYSNQPQHF.

In this sample, this clonotype turned up a few times. This chain uses TRBV5-5 with TRBJ2-1; 8 bases fit TRBD2. The trim removed 1 base at V and 4 bases at J, leaving 7 bases unmatched. Looked up from germline, CDR1 is SGHKS and CDR2 is YYEKEE (reference sequence). The CDR3 is 16 amino acids. This CDR3 is CASSLLGSGIYNEQFF. In DNA, the CDR3 is TGTGCCAGCAGCTTGTTGGGTAGCGGGATTTACAATGAGCAGTTCTTC.

This clonotype was seen repeatedly, ten times or more. The chain joins TRBV7-9 to TRBJ2-2; the match to TRBD2 covers 7 bases. Germline V gives CDR1 SEHNR, CDR2 FQNEAQ (reference sequence). The CDR3 contains 15 residues. V dropped 5 bases and J dropped 6; count of bases not matched to a gene: 9. The CDR3 sequence: CASSQPRLAAGELFF. The CDR3 DNA is TGTGCCAGCAGCCAGCCCAGACTAGCAGCCGGGGAGCTGTTTTTT.

This clonotype showed up just a few times. V and J are TRBV20-1 and TRBJ2-1; 12 bases are shared with TRBD2. Germline V CDR1 and CDR2: DFQATT, SNEGSKA (reference sequence). V lost 6 bases and J lost 0; bases outside the gene matches: 15. The CDR3 covers 19 residues. CDR3 loop: CSAAGLAGGSRSSYNEQFF. The DNA of the CDR3 is TGCAGTGCCGCGGGTCTAGCGGGGGGGTCAAGGAGCTCCTACAATGAGCAGTTCTTC.

The chain uses TRBV6-5 and TRBJ2-7; D possibly corresponds to TRBD1 (5 bases). The V end lost 6 bases, the J end lost 2 bases, and 17 bases lay between the germline ends. CDR1 MNHEY and CDR2 SVGAGI come from the germline V gene. This CDR3 region has 15 residues. CDR3 sequence (DNA): TGTGCCAGCAGGCTAACTCAGGACAACCCCTACGAGCAGTACTTC. Its translation: CASRLTQDNPYEQYF.

This sequence joins TRBV7-2 and TRBJ1-4; a possible D gene is TRBD1 (6 bases). The CDR3 loop spans 15 amino acids. V was pared by 3 bases and J by 6 bases, with 14 bases between. Germline V gene lookup returns CDR1 SGHTA and CDR2 FQGNSA. DNA for the CDR3: TGTGCCAGCAGCTTCGGGGGGCGCAAGGATGAAAAACTGTTTTTT. Its translation is CASSFGGRKDEKLFF.

This clonotype was counted a few times. Here the CDR3 DNA reads TGCAGTGCTAGTCATGGCCTAGCGCCCGGGGAGCTGTTTTTT. Amino acids: CSASHGLAPGELFF. The genes are TRBV20-1 and TRBJ2-2; possible D gene TRBD2, 6 bases. The length of the CDR3 is 14 residues. V lost 3 bases, J lost 6 bases, and 14 bases lay in between. The germline gives CDR1 DFQATT, CDR2 SNEGSKA (reference sequence).

V and J are TRBV4-2 and TRBJ2-5; D possibly uses TRBD1 or TRBD2 (6 bases each). V was pared by 1 base and J by 5 bases, with 20 bases between. CDR3 size: 17 residues. Germline V CDR1 and CDR2: LGHNA, YNFKEQ. CDR3 in DNA: TGTGCCAGCAGCCAAGTGTCAACGGGGCTAGGGGGGGAGACCCAGTACTTC. This gives the protein CASSQVSTGLGGETQYF.

The sample holds a few counts of this clonotype. The V and J genes are TRBV20-1 and TRBJ2-1, with 13 bases that match TRBD2. Germline CDR1 reads DFQATT; CDR2 reads SNEGSKA (reference sequence). The CDR3 spans 15 residues. J was trimmed by 7 bases and V by 1 base; bases with no gene match: 4. CDR3 residues: CSARATSGRLNEQFF. In nucleotides, the CDR3 is TGCAGTGCTAGAGCGACTAGCGGGAGGTTGAATGAGCAGTTCTTC.

In this sample, this clonotype turned up many times. The rearrangement joins TRBV20-1 to TRBJ2-7; D possibly matches TRBD1 or TRBD2 (5 bases each). This CDR3 is 17 amino acids long. V lost 0 bases and J 1 base, leaving 19 bases between the germline ends. From germline, CDR1 is DFQATT and CDR2 SNEGSKA (reference sequence). In DNA, the CDR3 is TGCAGTGCTAGAGATCTTCATGGGACGAAGAATTCCTACGAGCAGTACTTC. Translated: CSARDLHGTKNSYEQYF.

This clonotype came up a few times. The rearrangement uses TRBV28 and TRBJ1-3; no reliable D call. Germline CDR1 is MDHEN and CDR2 is SYDVKM. With 4 bases removed from V and 7 bases from J, the gap between germline ends came to 20 bases. CDR3 size: 16 residues. CDR3 protein: CASSSNEASGWNTIYF. The CDR3 DNA reads as TGTGCCAGCAGTTCGAACGAAGCGTCCGGTTGGAACACCATATATTTT.

Concerning this clonotype: It may be a read error: a sequence one base away is much more abundant. The rearrangement joins TRBV6-1 to TRBJ2-1, with D possibly matching TRBD1 (5 bases). Trimming removed 5 bases from V and 6 bases from J, with 17 bases in between. The CDR3 extends over 15 amino acids. The germline CDR1 and CDR2 sequences are MNHNS and SASEGT. The CDR3 sequence is CASSHGQGHGNEQFF. In DNA form, the CDR3 reads TGTGCCAGCAGTCACGGACAAGGCCACGGCAATGAGCAGTTCTTC.

The chain uses TRBV6-2 or TRBV6-3 and TRBJ2-5, with D possibly called TRBD1 or TRBD2 (5 bases each). There are 15 residues in the CDR3. The V end was cut by 5 bases, the J end by 4 bases, with 17 bases between. CDR1 and CDR2 (germline): MNHEY, SVGEGT. The chain's CDR3 is CASSLSVSGRETQYF. The CDR3 region has the DNA TGTGCCAGCAGTCTCAGCGTCTCAGGGAGAGAGACCCAGTACTTC.

The chain uses TRBV9 and TRBJ2-2; D gene unclear. Germline values: CDR1 SGDLS, CDR2 YYNGEE. This CDR3 spans 14 amino acids. V shed 0 bases and J shed 1 base, with 4 bases lying between them. The CDR3 loop is CASSVDQNTGELFF. In DNA, the CDR3 is TGTGCCAGCAGCGTAGATCAGAACACCGGGGAGCTGTTTTTT.

The sample holds a few counts of this clonotype. The chain uses TRBV18 and TRBJ2-7, with 8 bases fitting TRBD1. The CDR3 runs 15 residues. The junction had 10 bases not matched to a gene; V was cut back by 4 bases and J by 5 bases. CDR1 is KGHSH and CDR2 is LQKENI in the germline V gene. The CDR3 spells CASSRTAGGRNEQYF. Here the CDR3 DNA reads TGTGCCAGCTCACGAACGGCAGGGGGCAGGAACGAGCAGTACTTC.

The chain couples TRBV19 to TRBJ2-2; TRBD2 agrees at 9 bases. Germline V CDR1 and CDR2: LNHDA, SQIVND (reference sequence). Unmatched junction bases numbered 3, after V lost 4 bases and J lost 3 bases. The CDR3 loop spans 15 amino acids. CDR3 nucleotides: TGTGCCAGTAGTACGAGACTAGCGGACACCGGGGAGCTGTTTTTT. It is translated as CASSTRLADTGELFF.

The chain combines TRBV11-1 with TRBJ2-7, with D perhaps TRBD1 or TRBD2 (7 bases each). With 8 bases removed from V and 7 bases from J, the gap between germline ends came to 18 bases. The CDR3 covers 13 residues. Germline V gene sequence: CDR1 SGHAT, CDR2 FQDESV (reference sequence). CDR3 amino acids: CASGQYRGGEQYF. CDR3 coding DNA: TGTGCCAGCGGCCAATACAGGGGAGGGGAGCAGTACTTC.

At least ten counts were recorded for this clonotype. The chain is built from TRBV20-1 and TRBJ2-5, with 8 bases aligning to TRBD2. The germline gives CDR1 DFQATT, CDR2 SNEGSKA (reference sequence). The CDR3 sequence is 13 residues long. V shed 3 bases and J 4 bases; nucleotides not matched to a gene: 4. The CDR3 region is CSASLTSGETQYF. The CDR3 region has the DNA TGCAGTGCTAGTCTCACTAGCGGAGAGACCCAGTACTTC.

This chain links TRBV28 with TRBJ2-3, with TRBD2 matching over 12 bases. CDR1 is MDHEN and CDR2 is SYDVKM in the germline V gene. Losses at the gene ends were 2 bases for V and 2 bases for J; bases not matched to a gene: 5. This CDR3 contains 17 residues. CDR3 residues: CASSLPGLAGSTDTQYF. In DNA, the CDR3 is TGTGCCAGCAGTTTACCCGGACTAGCGGGGTCCACAGATACGCAGTATTTT.

The chain employs TRBV5-6 and TRBJ2-1, with 9 bases matching TRBD1. The CDR3 totals 15 residues. Trimming cost V 0 bases and J 7 bases; bases outside gene matches: 5. Germline CDR1 and CDR2: SGHDT and YYEEEE. The CDR3 DNA sequence: TGTGCCAGCAGCTTGGGGGGACAGGGTACTAATGAGCAGTTCTTC. It specifies CASSLGGQGTNEQFF.

V usage is TRBV10-3 and J usage is TRBJ1-5; unclear D gene. The V gene's germline CDR1 is ENHRY and CDR2 SYGVKD. The V end was cut by 4 bases, the J end by 0 bases, with 10 bases between. This CDR3 comprises 15 residues. The CDR3 nucleotides read TGTGCCATCAGTGCTCAGGTTGATAGCAATCAGCCCCAGCATTTT. Encoded protein: CAISAQVDSNQPQHF.

J is TRBJ2-3 and V is TRBV12-3 or TRBV12-4; the match to TRBD2 covers 7 bases. The CDR3 contains 15 residues. V dropped 6 bases and J dropped 6; count of bases not matched to a gene: 12. The CDR3 coding sequence is TGTGCCAGCAGCTCCTGGACTAGTTTGAGGGATACGCAGTATTTT. Its protein is CASSSWTSLRDTQYF.

This clonotype was observed a handful of times. J is TRBJ2-1 and V is TRBV11-2; D is possibly TRBD2 (5 bases). The germline V and J ends were trimmed by 8 bases and 10 bases, with 6 bases remaining between them. Germline V gene lookup returns CDR1 SGHAT and CDR2 FQNNGV. This CDR3 region has 9 residues. For the CDR3, the DNA is TGTGCCAGCGGGGAGGAGCAGTTCTTC. Its protein is CASGEEQFF.

The J gene is TRBJ2-4, the V gene TRBV12-3 or TRBV12-4; 8 bases match TRBD1. This CDR3 has 19 amino acids. V shed 1 base and J 5 bases; nucleotides not matched to a gene: 16. CDR3 amino acids: CASSLERFGRRDRQNIQYF. In DNA form, the CDR3 reads TGTGCCAGCAGTTTAGAAAGGTTTGGGCGGAGGGACAGGCAAAACATTCAGTACTTC.